Sequencing of this TCR beta chain was carried out in a study of CD8+ T cells in alopecia areata. General observations from the study: Scalp clonality and expanded CD8+ clones among the top 100 fell significantly with tofacitinib. Sharing of TCRs across patients appeared less clear than in mice, possibly for HLA-related reasons. Lesional scalp, especially alopecia totalis/universalis, showed higher clonality than normal scalp.

Comment on this clone: What it binds is not known.

The treatment is: oral pan-JAK inhibitor, 5-10 mg twice daily. Per germline, CDR1 MNHNY and CDR2 SVGAGI (reference sequence). This CDR3 has 15 residues. Deletions cut 8 bases from V and 3 bases from J, with 20 bases between. cDNA reverse transcribed from extracted RNA served as the sequencing template. Using immunoSEQ multiplex PCR, the repertoire was profiled, and TCRdb retains in-frame clones only, with some absent. Of hundreds of thousands of clones in the sample, 55% to 70% were seen once. V is TRBV6-6 and J is TRBJ2-7; D possibly uses TRBD1 or TRBD2 (6 bases each). The sequence came from a human donor with alopecia areata. The sequencing used CD4+ T cells sorted from blood, collected at week 24, from a patient treated with tofacitinib. CDR3 DNA: TGTGCCAGCTCGAAAAGGGGGGAGGTCCTCTACGAGCAGTACTTC. Amino acid sequence: CASSKRGEVLYEQYF.